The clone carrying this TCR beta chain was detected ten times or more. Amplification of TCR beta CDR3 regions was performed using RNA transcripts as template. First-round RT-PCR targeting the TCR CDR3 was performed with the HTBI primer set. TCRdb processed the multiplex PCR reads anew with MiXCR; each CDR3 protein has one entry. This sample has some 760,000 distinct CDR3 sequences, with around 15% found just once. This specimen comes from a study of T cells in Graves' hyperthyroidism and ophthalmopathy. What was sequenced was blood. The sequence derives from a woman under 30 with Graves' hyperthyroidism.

The chain's CDR3 is CASTGSNQPQHF. DNA of the CDR3: TGTGCCAGCACCGGGAGCAATCAGCCCCAGCATTTT. The V gene is TRBV2, the J gene TRBJ1-5; D unclear. This CDR3 comprises 12 residues. Trimming removed 7 bases at V and 1 base at J, with 5 bases between. The germline V gene has CDR1 SNHLY and CDR2 FYNNEI.